One sample yielded the 15 T cell receptor beta chains listed below, sequenced in a study of early T cells in non-severe SARS-CoV-2 infection. Via MiXCR, TCRdb re-called the 5' RACE reads, giving one row per CDR3 protein. The sample lists about 46,000 distinct CDR3 sequences; less than 9.5% were seen once. The sample in question was whole blood, obtained at baseline. These receptors all come from an adult who was a healthcare worker with PCR-confirmed SARS-CoV-2 infection or an uninfected control (not recorded which).

This chain links TRBV9 with TRBJ2-2; D not certain. The CDR3 covers 16 residues. V lost 0 bases and J 1 base, leaving 10 bases between the germline ends. The germline V gene encodes CDR1 SGDLS and CDR2 YYNGEE. The CDR3 DNA sequence: TGTGCCAGCAGCGTAGCCCCCCTGGGGAACACCGGGGAGCTGTTTTTT. Its protein product is CASSVAPLGNTGELFF.

The chain combines TRBV6-5 with TRBJ1-2; D remains ambiguous. In germline, CDR1 is MNHEY, CDR2 SVGAGI. V was clipped by 6 bases and J by 2 bases, with 10 bases between them. The CDR3 extends over 13 amino acids. The CDR3 DNA reads TGTGCCAGCAGCATCGGCCCCAACTATGGCTACACCTTC. It encodes CASSIGPNYGYTF.

J is TRBJ2-6 and V is TRBV9; D is tentatively TRBD1 or TRBD2 (5 bases each). CDR3 size: 18 residues. CDR1 is SGDLS and CDR2 is YYNGEE in the germline V gene. V was cut by 3 bases and J by 0 bases, with 16 bases left in between. The CDR3 region is CASSGIRDGDSGANVLTF. The CDR3 DNA is TGTGCCAGCAGCGGGATCCGGGACGGGGACTCTGGGGCCAACGTCCTGACTTTC.

Ten or more counts support this clonotype. The chain recombines TRBV7-8 with TRBJ2-4, with 7 positions matching TRBD2. The junction had 9 bases not matched to a gene; V was cut back by 1 base and J by 3 bases. The CDR3 is made up of 17 amino acids. Germline CDR1 SGHVS, CDR2 FQNEAQ. The CDR3 bases are TGTGCCAGCAGCTTAGTGGGAGGGGTTGGCGGCAAAAACATTCAGTACTTC. Translating it yields CASSLVGGVGGKNIQYF.

Concerning this clonotype itself: A much larger clone differs from this one at a single base, so this may be a read error. V and J are TRBV6-6 and TRBJ1-1; D is unclear. Germline V gene lookup returns CDR1 MNHNY and CDR2 SVGAGI (reference sequence). The CDR3 extends over 15 amino acids. V gave up 4 bases and J gave up 1 base, with 13 bases separating them. The CDR3, as DNA: TGTGCCAGCAGTTGCGGCGGGAGGTCGAACACTGAAGCTTTCTTT. Translating gives CASSCGGRSNTEAFF.

This clonotype has at least ten counts. The rearrangement joins TRBV20-1 to TRBJ2-3; weak D call: TRBD2 (6 bases). V lost 0 bases and J 0 bases, leaving 10 bases between the germline ends. CDR3 length: 15 residues. Germline CDR1 DFQATT, CDR2 SNEGSKA (reference sequence). The DNA of the CDR3 is TGCAGTGCTAGAGATCCAAGCGGGAGCACAGATACGCAGTATTTT. Its protein is CSARDPSGSTDTQYF.

The chain combines TRBV4-1 with TRBJ1-4, with unresolved D. V was cut by 5 bases and J by 4 bases, with 14 bases left in between. This CDR3 is 15 amino acids long. The germline V gene has CDR1 MGHRA and CDR2 YSYEKL. The CDR3, as DNA: TGCGCCAGCAGCGCAGGATGGGCGATTAATGAAAAACTGTTTTTT. Protein sequence: CASSAGWAINEKLFF.

This clonotype turned up a few times. This chain links TRBV2 with TRBJ2-7, with 13 bases fitting TRBD2. The V segment lost 6 bases and the J segment 2 bases; nucleotides outside the gene matches: 4. CDR3 size: 15 residues. CDR1 is SNHLY, CDR2 FYNNEI, per germline. CDR3 sequence reads: CASRYGLAGAYEQYF. CDR3 coding DNA: TGTGCCAGCAGGTACGGACTAGCGGGGGCCTACGAGCAGTACTTC.

The V gene is TRBV30, the J gene TRBJ1-3; D perhaps matches TRBD1 (5 bases). The CDR3 extends over 13 amino acids. Trimming took off 8 bases at V and 6 bases at J, with 17 bases between the two ends. The germline gives CDR1 GTSNPN, CDR2 SVGIG (reference sequence). The CDR3 loop is CARVGDRQNTIYF. CDR3 bases: TGTGCCCGGGTCGGGGACCGACAAAACACCATATATTTT.

J is TRBJ2-3 and V is TRBV27, with no clear D. Germline V lookup: CDR1 MNHEY, CDR2 SMNVEV (reference sequence). The CDR3 length is 13 residues. V was clipped by 1 base and J by 4 bases, with 6 bases between them. The CDR3 sequence is CASSLFRADTQYF. For the CDR3, the DNA is TGTGCCAGCAGTTTATTTCGGGCAGATACGCAGTATTTT.

This clonotype has a handful of counts. V is TRBV12-3 or TRBV12-4 and J is TRBJ2-7; 8 bases fit TRBD2. The CDR3 loop spans 14 amino acids. The ends lost 3 bases at V and 5 bases at J; junction bases unmatched: 6. The CDR3 DNA reads as TGTGCCAGCAGTTTTCTGGCGGGGGGAGACGAGCAGTACTTC. It specifies CASSFLAGGDEQYF.

Points on this clonotype: Sequence at one end of the junction differs from germline and may be a read error. The J gene is TRBJ2-1, the V gene TRBV20-1, with no clear D. The CDR3 length is 10 residues. CDR1 and CDR2 (germline): DFQATT, SNEGSKA (reference sequence). The CDR3 protein is CSAYDNEQSF. The CDR3 DNA is TGCAGTGCTTATGACAATGAGCAGTCCTTC.

This clonotype appeared a few times. The rearrangement uses TRBV28 and TRBJ2-1; 12 positions match TRBD2. The CDR3 spans 15 residues. V lost 6 bases and J lost 7; bases outside the gene matches: 7. CDR1 and CDR2 from the germline V gene are MDHEN and SYDVKM. The CDR3 is CASSPGLAGNNEQFF. Here the CDR3 DNA reads TGTGCCAGCAGCCCTGGACTAGCGGGAAATAATGAGCAGTTCTTC.

This clonotype was counted many times. This chain connects TRBV10-2 to TRBJ2-2; the D is unclear. Germline-derived CDR1 and CDR2 are WSHSY and SAAADI. The CDR3 consists of 13 residues. V shed 1 base and J shed 6 bases, with 6 bases lying between them. The CDR3 spells CASSEWASGELFF. The CDR3 nucleotides are TGCGCCAGCAGTGAGTGGGCATCCGGGGAGCTGTTTTTT.

This clonotype was observed at least ten times. V and J are TRBV20-1 and TRBJ2-3; 13 nucleotides align to TRBD2. The CDR3 is 15 residues long. Germline trimming cut 6 bases from V and 9 bases from J; bases unmatched to any gene: 12. The germline gives CDR1 DFQATT, CDR2 SNEGSKA (reference sequence). The CDR3 coding sequence is TGCAGTGCCCGGACTAGCGGGAGCCACCTGTGGACGCAGTATTTT. Residues: CSARTSGSHLWTQYF.